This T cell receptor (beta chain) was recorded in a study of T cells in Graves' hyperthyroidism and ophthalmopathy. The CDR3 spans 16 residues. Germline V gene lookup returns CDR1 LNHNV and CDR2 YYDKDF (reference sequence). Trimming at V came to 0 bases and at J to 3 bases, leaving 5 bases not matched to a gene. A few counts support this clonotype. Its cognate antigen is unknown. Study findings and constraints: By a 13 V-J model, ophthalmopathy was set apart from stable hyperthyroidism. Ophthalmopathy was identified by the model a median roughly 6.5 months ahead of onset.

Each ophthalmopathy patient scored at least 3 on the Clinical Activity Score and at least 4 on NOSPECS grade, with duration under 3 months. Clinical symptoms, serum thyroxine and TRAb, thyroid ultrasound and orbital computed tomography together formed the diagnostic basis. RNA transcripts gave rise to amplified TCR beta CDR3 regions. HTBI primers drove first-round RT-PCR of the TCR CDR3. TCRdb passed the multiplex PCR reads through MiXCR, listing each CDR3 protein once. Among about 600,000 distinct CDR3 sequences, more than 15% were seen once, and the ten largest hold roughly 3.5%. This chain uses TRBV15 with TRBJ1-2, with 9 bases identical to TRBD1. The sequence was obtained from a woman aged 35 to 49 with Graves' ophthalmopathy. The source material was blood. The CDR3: CATSRDGQGRHYGYTF. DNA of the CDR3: TGTGCCACCAGCAGAGACGGACAGGGGCGGCACTATGGCTACACCTTC.